These T cell receptor beta chains were read from a single sample in a study of shared clonotypes between healthy human individuals. Sequencing was performed with immunoSEQ multiplex PCR; in TCRdb, only in-frame clones are kept and a portion is missing. The sample consists of 2 million to 2.5 million clones, around 95% of them appearing once. Sequences were obtained from naive CD4+ T cells sorted from blood. The receptors were sampled from a man aged 18 to 29 in good health. CDR3s include the opening cysteine and the closing phenylalanine or tryptophan. Fields, in order: V gene, CDR3 protein.

TRBV5-6,CASSLAGGGNQPQHF
TRBV29-1,CSVYLSTGNYEQYF
TRBV6-5,CASSEGTYNSPLHF
TRBV19,CASSDGTGGFYEQYF
TRBV6-1,CASSEQGQYNSPLHF
TRBV10-2,CASRRAEPYEQYF
TRBV6-6,CASSYSRRGDDTQYF
TRBV6-5,CASSFFGTEQFF
TRBV21-1,CASSKDEGGSYEQYF
TRBV28,CASSPPGGSSEAFF
TRBV18,CASSPERGHTEAFF
TRBV7-8,CASSPRTGWEKLFF
TRBV4-1,CASSQGSGPYNEQFF
TRBV7-9,CASSLSGPGNEKLFF
TRBV18,CASSPPSGGLGLLFF